This is a list of T cell receptor beta chains from one sample in a study of cytomegalovirus exposure and HLA in healthy donors. Generated by immunoSEQ multiplex PCR, the TCRdb table keeps only in-frame clones and is missing some. The sample has roughly 100,000 clones; over 70% are singletons. The sample was PBMCs. The receptors here all came from a male donor in good health and CMV-seronegative. Each CDR3 is given with its conserved first and last residue. A D gene is named only where the DNA matches it firmly. A row's size may be missing; if present it is once, few, many or a size class.

v_gene	d_gene	j_gene	abundance	CDR3aa	CDR3nt
TRBV27	TRBD1	TRBJ1-4	.	CASSPTGGNEKLFF	TGTGCCAGCAGTCCAACAGGGGGTAATGAAAAACTGTTTTTT
TRBV19	.	TRBJ2-5	.	CASSWQGHGETQYF	TGTGCCAGTAGTTGGCAGGGGCATGGGGAGACCCAGTACTTC
TRBV19	TRBD2	TRBJ2-1	.	CASSSAPGTSRYNEQFF	TGTGCCAGTAGTTCCGCCCCCGGGACTAGCAGATACAATGAGCAGTTCTTC
TRBV28	TRBD2	TRBJ2-7	.	CASSLEGGWGGSYEQYF	TGTGCCAGCAGTTTGGAAGGAGGTTGGGGGGGCTCCTACGAGCAGTACTTC
TRBV29-1	TRBD1	TRBJ2-3	.	CSAASGTGLDTQYF	TGCAGCGCCGCTTCCGGGACAGGGTTGGATACGCAGTATTTT
TRBV15	.	TRBJ2-2	.	CATSSQGSWAGELFF	TGTGCCACCAGCAGCCAGGGAAGTTGGGCCGGGGAGCTGTTTTTT
TRBV19	TRBD2	TRBJ2-3	.	CASGFSSGRYNTQYF	TGTGCCAGTGGATTTTCTAGCGGGAGGTATAATACGCAGTATTTT
TRBV6-1	TRBD2	TRBJ2-3	.	CASSASSGSTDTQYF	TGTGCCAGCAGTGCATCTAGCGGGAGCACAGATACGCAGTATTTT
TRBV29-1	.	TRBJ2-5	.	CSVGQGQETQYF	TGCAGCGTTGGGCAGGGCCAAGAGACCCAGTACTTC
TRBV14	TRBD2	TRBJ2-3	.	CASSQDLWREGDTQYF	TGTGCCAGCAGCCAAGATTTGTGGAGGGAGGGAGATACGCAGTATTTT
TRBV11-3	.	TRBJ2-5	.	CASSEDQGETQYF	TGTGCCAGCAGCGAGGACCAGGGCGAGACCCAGTACTTC
TRBV5-4	TRBD1	TRBJ2-3	.	CASSHGTARPDTQYF	TGTGCCAGCAGCCACGGGACAGCCCGCCCAGATACGCAGTATTTT
TRBV5-1	.	TRBJ2-1	few	CASSTLTRTLDEQFF	TGCGCCAGCAGCACTCTGACTAGGACGCTGGATGAGCAGTTCTTC
TRBV15	.	TRBJ2-7	.	CATSSGTQVSSEQYF	TGTGCCACCAGCAGCGGGACTCAAGTTAGTTCCGAGCAGTACTTC
TRBV7-2	.	TRBJ2-7	.	CASSGVYGRGSYEQYF	TGTGCCAGCAGCGGGGTTTATGGGAGGGGGTCCTACGAGCAGTACTTC
TRBV11-2	TRBD1	TRBJ1-2	.	CASSPGGHYGYTF	TGTGCCAGCAGCCCAGGGGGCCACTATGGCTACACCTTC
TRBV5-1	.	TRBJ2-7	.	CASAYGSEGYEQYF	TGCGCCAGCGCATATGGGTCCGAGGGATACGAGCAGTACTTC
TRBV9	TRBD2	TRBJ2-2	few	CASSEREGSTGELFF	TGTGCCAGCAGCGAGCGGGAGGGGAGCACCGGGGAGCTGTTTTTT
TRBV5-4	.	TRBJ2-5	.	CASSIGGPARAQYF	TGTGCCAGCAGCATCGGAGGACCTGCACGGGCCCAGTACTTC
TRBV28	TRBD1	TRBJ1-5	.	CASSLRGNGNQPQHF	TGTGCCAGCAGCCTCAGGGGGAACGGCAATCAGCCCCAGCATTTT
TRBV11-2	.	TRBJ1-4	.	CASSLEPFRSANEKLFF	TGTGCCAGCAGCTTAGAGCCATTTCGGAGTGCTAATGAAAAACTGTTTTTT
TRBV6-7	.	TRBJ1-2	.	CASGWDIGADPYGYTF	TGTGCCAGCGGGTGGGACATTGGTGCCGACCCTTATGGCTACACCTTC
TRBV19	.	TRBJ2-3	.	CASSIGGGSPDTQYF	TGTGCCAGTAGTATAGGAGGAGGATCGCCAGATACGCAGTATTTT
TRBV5-5	.	TRBJ1-1	.	CASSLPWGDTEAFF	TGTGCCAGCAGCCTCCCGTGGGGGGACACTGAAGCTTTCTTT
TRBV15	.	TRBJ2-1	.	CATSVGGRGEQFF	TGTGCCACCAGCGTCGGAGGGAGGGGGGAGCAGTTCTTC
TRBV30	.	TRBJ1-2	.	CAWSVGVTGGYTF	TGTGCCTGGAGTGTTGGAGTAACTGGTGGCTACACCTTC
TRBV14	TRBD2	TRBJ2-5	few	CASGLAGTETQYF	TGTGCCAGCGGACTAGCGGGAACAGAGACCCAGTACTTC
TRBV27	TRBD1	TRBJ1-5	.	CASSLQGAGQPQHF	TGTGCCAGCAGTTTACAGGGGGCAGGGCAGCCCCAGCATTTT
TRBV5-1	.	TRBJ2-2	.	CASSLDPGAGELFF	TGCGCCAGCAGCTTGGACCCAGGGGCCGGGGAGCTGTTTTTT
TRBV28	.	TRBJ2-7	.	CASSIPNYEQYF	TGTGCCAGCAGTATCCCCAATTACGAGCAGTACTTC
TRBV27	.	TRBJ1-1	.	CASSFGRETEAFF	TGTGCCAGCAGCTTTGGCCGGGAGACTGAAGCTTTCTTT
TRBV9	.	TRBJ1-2	.	CASSGMGGPEEGGYTF	TGTGCCAGCAGCGGGATGGGAGGCCCAGAGGAAGGAGGCTACACCTTC
TRBV6-1	.	TRBJ2-7	.	CASSAEAGFEQYF	TGTGCCAGCAGTGCGGAAGCCGGGTTCGAGCAGTACTTC
TRBV28	.	TRBJ1-1	.	CAILSTRDTEAFF	TGTGCCATACTGTCCACGAGGGACACTGAAGCTTTCTTT
TRBV5-1	.	TRBJ2-5	.	CASSLQGVGVETQYF	TGTGCCAGCAGCTTACAGGGCGTAGGTGTAGAGACCCAGTACTTC
TRBV5-5	.	TRBJ1-1	.	CASSGAPRYTEAFF	TGTGCCAGCAGCGGGGCCCCGCGATACACTGAAGCTTTCTTT
TRBV5-6	.	TRBJ1-1	few	CASSLGLGENTEAFF	TGTGCCAGCAGCTTGGGTCTAGGCGAGAACACTGAAGCTTTCTTT
TRBV6-1	.	TRBJ2-1	few	CASSPPTPYNEQFF	TGTGCCAGCAGTCCACCTACTCCGTACAATGAGCAGTTCTTC
TRBV27	TRBD1	TRBJ1-5	.	CASSPGTGYGQPQHF	TGTGCCAGCAGTCCCGGGACAGGGTATGGTCAGCCCCAGCATTTT
TRBV25-1	.	TRBJ2-5	.	CASSESASSQYF	TGTGCCAGCAGTGAATCGGCTAGTTCCCAGTACTTC
TRBV7-9	TRBD1	TRBJ1-5	once	CASSHGTGDNQPQHF	TGTGCCAGCAGCCACGGGACAGGGGACAATCAGCCCCAGCATTTT
TRBV6-6	.	TRBJ1-5	few	CASSHGGQPQHF	TGTGCCAGCAGTCACGGCGGGCAGCCCCAGCATTTT
TRBV4-2	.	TRBJ1-5	.	CASSQEGAQNQPQHF	TGTGCCAGCAGCCAAGAAGGAGCCCAGAATCAGCCCCAGCATTTT
TRBV5-4	TRBD2	TRBJ2-7	.	CASSVREGRYEQYF	TGTGCCAGCAGTGTGCGGGAGGGCCGTTACGAGCAGTACTTC
TRBV18	TRBD2	TRBJ2-7	.	CASSPQAGAHEQYF	TGTGCCAGCTCACCGCAAGCGGGAGCCCACGAGCAGTACTTC
TRBV11-1	.	TRBJ2-5	.	CASSSSQGLETQYF	TGTGCCAGCAGCTCATCACAGGGTTTAGAGACCCAGTACTTC
TRBV9	.	TRBJ2-5	.	CASSDRGGGEETQYF	TGTGCCAGCAGCGACAGGGGAGGTGGAGAAGAGACCCAGTACTTC
TRBV28	.	TRBJ1-1	.	CASMKDSRTNTEAFF	TGTGCCAGCATGAAGGACAGTAGGACGAACACTGAAGCTTTCTTT
TRBV19	.	TRBJ2-7	.	CASSRNRGGYEQYF	TGTGCCAGTAGCCGGAACAGGGGAGGCTACGAGCAGTACTTC
TRBV28	.	TRBJ1-4	.	CASSSLTGRNEKLFF	TGTGCCAGCAGTTCCCTGACAGGCAGGAATGAAAAACTGTTTTTT
TRBV4-2	.	TRBJ2-4	few	CASSQVAGTQNIQYF	TGTGCCAGCAGCCAAGTCGCAGGAACTCAAAACATTCAGTACTTC